The 15 T cell receptor beta chains in this list originate from one sample, sequenced in a study of siplizumab effects on memory and regulatory T cells. Clones were read by immunoSEQ multiplex PCR, and TCRdb kept only the in-frame ones, dropping some. Here the sample spans about 91,000 clones, roughly 96% being singletons. Source material: naive CD4+ T cells sorted from blood. The receptors derive from a human donor in good health.

The chain joins TRBV7-2 to TRBJ1-4, with D uncertain. Germline CDR1 and CDR2: SGHTA and FQGNSA. V gave up 4 bases and J gave up 1 base, with 10 bases separating them. The CDR3 totals 15 residues. CDR3 amino acids: CASSSQTLTNEKLFF. The CDR3 DNA sequence: TGTGCCAGCAGCTCTCAGACGTTAACTAATGAAAAACTGTTTTTT. The variable domain in full, completed from reference TRBV7-2 and TRBJ1-4, reads GAGVSQSPSNKVTEKGKDVELRCDPISGHTALYWYRQSLGQGLEFLIYFQGNSAPDKSGLPSDRFSAERTGGSVSTLTIQRTQQEDSAVYLCASSSQTLTNEKLFFGSGTQLSVL.

The gene calls are TRBV6-5 and TRBJ2-2; 11 positions agree with TRBD2. Germline V gives CDR1 MNHEY, CDR2 SVGAGI. There are 15 residues in the CDR3. V gave up 3 bases and J gave up 8 bases; unmatched junction bases: 5. The CDR3 DNA is TGTGCCAGCAGTTATGGCCTAGCGGGGGGAGGGGAGCTGTTTTTT. This codes for CASSYGLAGGGELFF.

The V gene is TRBV9, the J gene TRBJ2-2; D is undetermined. The length of the CDR3 is 14 residues. V gave up 0 bases and J gave up 7 bases, with 10 bases separating them. The V gene's germline CDR1 is SGDLS and CDR2 YYNGEE. CDR3 DNA sequence: TGTGCCAGCAGCGTAGGGATCGGTATCGGGGAGCTGTTTTTT. Its protein product is CASSVGIGIGELFF.

The V gene is TRBV5-4, the J gene TRBJ2-1; D unresolved. This CDR3 is 13 amino acids long. Per germline, CDR1 SGHNT and CDR2 YYREEE (reference sequence). V was shortened by 0 bases and J by 2 bases, with 3 bases between the two germline ends. The CDR3 nucleotides are TGTGCCAGCAGCTTGGCGACCTACAATGAGCAGTTCTTC. This gives the protein CASSLATYNEQFF.

V is TRBV10-1 and J is TRBJ2-2; D possibly corresponds to TRBD2 (6 bases). This CDR3 comprises 16 residues. The V and J ends lost 3 bases and 7 bases respectively, with 18 bases between them. Germline V gene sequence: CDR1 WNHNN, CDR2 SYGVQD (reference sequence). The CDR3 sequence is CASSEERGREHGELFF. The DNA for the CDR3 is TGCGCCAGCAGTGAAGAACGGGGGAGAGAGCACGGGGAGCTGTTTTTT.

The chain couples TRBV7-8 to TRBJ2-5; 7 bases fit TRBD2. The CDR3 totals 19 residues. The germline V gene encodes CDR1 SGHVS and CDR2 FQNEAQ. Trimming at V came to 3 bases and at J to 2 bases, leaving 18 bases not matched to a gene. The CDR3 loop is CASSLPYKGRERGQETQYF. For the CDR3, the DNA is TGTGCCAGCAGCTTGCCTTATAAGGGGAGGGAGCGGGGACAAGAGACCCAGTACTTC.

The chain has TRBV29-1 and TRBJ2-7; TRBD1 might be the D (6 bases). The CDR3 length is 14 residues. The germline CDR1 and CDR2 sequences are SQVTM and ANQGSEA. Trimming left V 6 bases short and J 7 bases short, with 22 bases between. The CDR3 DNA sequence: TGCAGCGTCGGGGTTGCCTACAGGGCTTGGGAGCAGTACTTC. Its protein is CSVGVAYRAWEQYF.

The V and J genes are TRBV14 and TRBJ2-3; 10 positions agree with TRBD1. This CDR3 is built from 15 residues. V shed 4 bases, J shed 6 bases, and the junction held 7 bases outside the gene matches. Germline V gene data show CDR1 as SGHDN and CDR2 as FVKESK. CDR3 in DNA: TGTGCCAGCAGCCTCCAAGACAGGGGGCCGGATACGCAGTATTTT. This encodes CASSLQDRGPDTQYF.

The chain employs TRBV11-2 and TRBJ2-7; 9 nucleotides match TRBD1. Germline assignment: CDR1 SGHAT and CDR2 FQNNGV. The CDR3 consists of 17 residues. V was clipped by 1 base and J by 2 bases; unmatched bases: 9. Here the CDR3 DNA reads TGTGCCAGCAGCTTAGGCTTATCCGGGACAGGGCCCTACGAGCAGTACTTC. Residues: CASSLGLSGTGPYEQYF.

The chain recombines TRBV9 with TRBJ2-7; 8 nucleotides line up with TRBD2. With 2 bases clipped from V and 3 bases from J, the junction kept 7 bases outside the gene matches. Germline CDR1 is SGDLS and CDR2 is YYNGEE. The CDR3 is 15 residues long. The CDR3 sequence: CASSVRGEVVYEQYF. The CDR3 coding sequence is TGTGCCAGCAGCGTGCGGGGGGAAGTTGTCTACGAGCAGTACTTC.

This clone was seen a handful of times. The chain has TRBV9 and TRBJ1-1; D unresolved. Trimming removed 3 bases at V and 3 bases at J, with 9 bases between. The CDR3 is 13 amino acids. Germline V CDR1 and CDR2: SGDLS, YYNGEE. CDR3 sequence reads: CASSAVGYTEAFF. The CDR3 bases are TGTGCCAGCAGCGCGGTGGGGTACACTGAAGCTTTCTTT.

The chain is built from TRBV7-2 and TRBJ1-3; maybe TRBD1 (6 bases). The CDR3 is made up of 17 amino acids. With 0 bases removed from V and 0 bases from J, the gap between germline ends came to 12 bases. CDR1 SGHTA and CDR2 FQGNSA come from the germline V gene. The CDR3 nucleotides read TGTGCCAGCAGCTTAGCCCCACAGGGAACCTCTGGAAACACCATATATTTT. It yields the protein CASSLAPQGTSGNTIYF.

The chain uses TRBV19 and TRBJ2-5, with D perhaps matching TRBD1 (5 bases). Germline V lookup: CDR1 LNHDA, CDR2 SQIVND (reference sequence). This CDR3 is built from 14 residues. V lost 4 bases to trimming and J lost 6 bases, with 15 bases between them. The CDR3 spells CASSNTPGRQTQYF. The CDR3 DNA is TGTGCCAGTAGTAACACCCCAGGGCGGCAGACCCAGTACTTC. Combining the CDR3 with reference TRBV19 and TRBJ2-5 gives the whole variable domain DGGITQSPKYLFRKEGQNVTLSCEQNLNHDAMYWYRQDPGQGLRLIYYSQIVNDFQKGDIAEGYSVSREKKESFPLTVTSAQKNPTAFYLCASSNTPGRQTQYFGPGTRLLVL.

This chain joins TRBV19 and TRBJ1-4; D remains ambiguous. The CDR3 spans 11 residues. Germline V gives CDR1 LNHDA, CDR2 SQIVND (reference sequence). V was shortened by 2 bases and J by 7 bases, with 2 bases between the two germline ends. This chain's CDR3 is CASSIFEKLFF. CDR3 in DNA: TGTGCCAGTAGTATATTTGAAAAACTGTTTTTT. Together with reference TRBV19 and TRBJ1-4, the CDR3 gives the full variable domain: DGGITQSPKYLFRKEGQNVTLSCEQNLNHDAMYWYRQDPGQGLRLIYYSQIVNDFQKGDIAEGYSVSREKKESFPLTVTSAQKNPTAFYLCASSIFEKLFFGSGTQLSVL.

This rearrangement joins TRBV6-1 to TRBJ2-5; the match to TRBD2 covers 7 bases. After removal of 3 bases from V and 5 bases from J, the junction contained 3 bases not matched to a gene. CDR3 length: 13 amino acids. From germline, CDR1 is MNHNS and CDR2 SASEGT. The CDR3 nucleotides read TGTGCCAGCAGTGAGGGGGGGTTGGAGACCCAGTACTTC. This gives the protein CASSEGGLETQYF.